The 16 T cell receptor beta chains presented below share a single source sample, sequenced in a study of T cell responses to AZD1222 COVID-19 vaccine. Assay: immunoSEQ multiplex PCR; the TCRdb copy retains only in-frame clones and omits some. The sample consists of over 110,000 clones, just over 90% of them appearing once. The sample in question was peripheral blood, obtained on day 0 of AZD1222 vaccination. All receptors derive from an adult in good health.

This sequence joins TRBV7-9 and TRBJ1-3; no definite D call. The CDR3 covers 13 residues. Germline V CDR1 and CDR2: SEHNR, FQNEAQ (reference sequence). Trimming left V 2 bases short and J 5 bases short, with 7 bases between. CDR3 bases: TGTGCCAGCAGCTTAAACGAAAGAAACACCATATATTTT. Its translation: CASSLNERNTIYF.

This chain uses TRBV15 with TRBJ2-2; possibly TRBD1 for D (5 bases). Trimming removed 5 bases at V and 5 bases at J, with 12 bases between. CDR1 and CDR2 (germline): LNHNV, YYDKDF (reference sequence). The CDR3 runs to 14 residues. The CDR3, as DNA: TGTGCCACCAGCGAAGCCAGGGTAACCGGGGAGCTGTTTTTT. It specifies CATSEARVTGELFF.

V and J are TRBV28 and TRBJ1-5, with TRBD1 identical over 8 bases. V was clipped by 6 bases and J by 2 bases; unmatched bases: 0. The CDR3 length is 13 residues. In germline, CDR1 is MDHEN, CDR2 SYDVKM. The DNA for the CDR3 is TGTGCCAGCAGGACAGGGGGCAATCAGCCCCAGCATTTT. Protein sequence: CASRTGGNQPQHF. Drawing the rest from reference TRBV28 and TRBJ1-5, the complete variable domain is DVKVTQSSRYLVKRTGEKVFLECVQDMDHENMFWYRQDPGLGLRLIYFSYDVKMKEKGDIPEGYSVSREKKERFSLILESASTNQTSMYLCASRTGGNQPQHFGDGTRLSIL.

The chain joins TRBV10-3 to TRBJ1-2; unclear D gene. The CDR3 extends over 13 amino acids. Germline CDR1 ENHRY, CDR2 SYGVKD. Trimming took 3 bases from V and 7 from J, leaving 12 bases between them. The CDR3 loop reads CAISETQPGGYTF. CDR3 DNA sequence: TGTGCCATCAGTGAAACCCAGCCGGGTGGCTACACCTTC.

This clone is a singleton in its sample. The rearrangement joins TRBV6-6 to TRBJ2-7; the D call may be TRBD1 or TRBD2 (5 bases each). CDR3 length: 14 residues. Per germline, CDR1 MNHNY and CDR2 SVGAGI (reference sequence). The ends were cut back, 9 bases at V and 6 bases at J, with 21 bases in the middle. The CDR3 DNA reads as TGTGCCAGTACGATTGGGGGATCCCATCCCGAGCAGTACTTC. It codes for CASTIGGSHPEQYF.

The rearrangement joins TRBV7-8 to TRBJ2-2; D may correspond to TRBD1 or TRBD2 (5 bases each). Germline CDR1 is SGHVS and CDR2 is FQNEAQ. The length of the CDR3 is 17 residues. The germline V and J ends were trimmed by 5 bases and 0 bases, with 16 bases remaining between them. CDR3 residues: CASSQGRRPANTGELFF. Here the CDR3 DNA reads TGTGCCAGCAGCCAGGGACGGAGGCCTGCGAACACCGGGGAGCTGTTTTTT. The complete variable domain, with remaining parts taken from reference TRBV7-8 and TRBJ2-2, reads GAGVSQSPRYKVAKRGQDVALRCDPISGHVSLFWYQQALGQGPEFLTYFQNEAQLDKSGLPSDRFFAERPEGSVSTLKIQRTQQEDSAVYLCASSQGRRPANTGELFFGEGSRLTVL.

CDR3 residues: CASSYSPPQGNYGYTF. CDR3 coding DNA: TGTGCCAGCAGTTACTCGCCCCCACAGGGGAACTATGGCTACACCTTC. The chain combines TRBV6-5 with TRBJ1-2; TRBD1 aligns across 7 bases. V shed 0 bases, J shed 2 bases, and the junction held 6 bases outside the gene matches. CDR3 size: 16 residues. CDR1 is MNHEY, CDR2 SVGAGI, per germline.

The chain recombines TRBV5-4 with TRBJ1-2; D perhaps matches TRBD1 (5 bases). V was clipped by 6 bases and J by 2 bases, with 11 bases between them. From germline, CDR1 is SGHNT and CDR2 YYREEE (reference sequence). CDR3 length equals 13 residues. The CDR3 sequence: CASTYDRNYGYTF. As DNA, the CDR3 is TGTGCCAGCACCTATGACAGAAACTATGGCTACACCTTC.

The rearrangement uses TRBV7-2 and TRBJ2-3, with 11 positions matching TRBD2. This CDR3 comprises 19 residues. Trimming took 2 bases from V and 2 from J; bases not matched to a gene: 12. Germline-derived CDR1 and CDR2 are SGHTA and FQGNSA. CDR3 loop: CASSLWPGRTSGPTDTQYF. In nucleotides, the CDR3 is TGTGCCAGCAGCTTATGGCCAGGCAGGACTAGCGGGCCCACAGATACGCAGTATTTT.

In the case of this clone: Other DNA sequences of this sample code for an identical CDR3. The rearrangement links TRBV10-1 to TRBJ2-1; 7 nucleotides line up with TRBD2. CDR1 and CDR2 from the germline V gene are WNHNN and SYGVQD (reference sequence). CDR3 length: 15 residues. The junction had 1 base not matched to a gene; V was cut back by 0 bases and J by 2 bases. CDR3 in DNA: TGCGCCAGCAGTGAGTCGGGGGGGGCCTACAATGAGCAGTTCTTC. It encodes CASSESGGAYNEQFF.

This clone came up once. The genes are TRBV7-9 and TRBJ1-6; 10 bases match TRBD1. Trimming cost V 5 bases and J 8 bases; bases outside gene matches: 12. This CDR3 has 17 residues. CDR1 and CDR2 (germline): SEHNR, FQNEAQ (reference sequence). CDR3 residues: CASSPGTGDPKDSPLHF. The CDR3 coding sequence is TGTGCCAGCAGCCCCGGGACAGGGGACCCTAAGGATTCACCCCTCCACTTT.

This chain connects TRBV14 to TRBJ1-3, with unresolved D. Germline CDR1 is SGHDN and CDR2 is FVKESK. V lost 1 base and J lost 4, with 5 bases in between. This CDR3 contains 13 residues. The DNA for the CDR3 is TGTGCCAGCAGCCAAGTTGGCGGAAACACCATATATTTT. This translates into CASSQVGGNTIYF.

The chain joins TRBV13 to TRBJ1-2; D is unresolved. Germline-derived CDR1 and CDR2 are PRHDT and FYEKMQ (reference sequence). The V and J ends lost 5 bases and 7 bases respectively, with 11 bases between them. There are 12 residues in the CDR3. CDR3 nucleotide sequence: TGTGCCAGCAGCACTCGAACTAGTGGCTACACCTTC. It encodes CASSTRTSGYTF.

This chain connects TRBV6-2 or TRBV6-3 to TRBJ1-3; perhaps TRBD1 as D (5 bases). Germline V gene lookup returns CDR1 MNHEY and CDR2 SVGEGT. V lost 5 bases and J 0 bases, leaving 11 bases between the germline ends. This CDR3 is 15 amino acids long. CDR3 sequence: CASSRDSISGNTIYF. The DNA for the CDR3 is TGTGCCAGCAGTAGAGACAGCATCTCTGGAAACACCATATATTTT.

The J gene is TRBJ1-1, the V gene TRBV6-1; TRBD1 might be the D (5 bases). V lost 1 base to trimming and J lost 5 bases, with 8 bases between them. The germline V gene has CDR1 MNHNS and CDR2 SASEGT. There are 13 residues in the CDR3. CDR3 in amino acids: CASSEGRQTEAFF. The DNA of the CDR3 is TGTGCCAGCAGTGAAGGAAGACAGACTGAAGCTTTCTTT.

The V gene is TRBV29-1, the J gene TRBJ1-5; 7 nucleotides agree with TRBD1. This CDR3 is 14 amino acids long. V shed 4 bases and J 1 base; nucleotides not matched to a gene: 4. Germline loops: CDR1 SQVTM, CDR2 ANQGSEA. The CDR3 coding sequence is TGCAGCGTTGTGACAGGGAACAGCAATCAGCCCCAGCATTTT. Protein: CSVVTGNSNQPQHF.